The 5 T cell receptor beta chains given below trace back to one sample, sequenced in a study of blood T cell repertoires in COVID-19. The protocol was immunoSEQ multiplex PCR, while the TCRdb copy is restricted to in-frame clones and leaves out a portion. The table lists roughly 190,000 clones, roughly 83% of them singletons. Material: PBMCs or T cells enriched from blood (not recorded which). These receptor sequences come from a woman in her thirties who had recovered from COVID-19.

The rearrangement links TRBV3-1 (or the pseudogene TRBV3-2) to TRBJ1-4; 7 bases fit TRBD1. The germline V gene encodes CDR1 LGHDT and CDR2 YNNKEL (reference sequence). V was pared by 3 bases and J by 5 bases, with 3 bases of the junction left unmatched. The CDR3 consists of 14 residues. The CDR3 protein is CASSHRGTNEKLFF. CDR3 sequence (DNA): TGTGCCAGCAGCCACAGGGGGACGAATGAAAAACTGTTTTTT.

The chain uses TRBV5-1 and TRBJ1-1, with D unresolved. The germline CDR1 and CDR2 sequences are SGHRS and YFSETQ. This CDR3 is 14 amino acids long. V was trimmed by 3 bases and J by 10 bases, leaving 19 bases between them. The CDR3 spells CASSSPDRPSGAFF. CDR3 coding DNA: TGCGCCAGCAGCTCCCCCGATAGGCCGTCGGGAGCTTTCTTT. Based on the CDR3 plus reference TRBV5-1 and TRBJ1-1, the full variable domain is KAGVTQTPRYLIKTRGQQVTLSCSPISGHRSVSWYQQTPGQGLQFLFEYFSETQRNKGNFPGRFSGRQFSNSRSEMNVSTLELGDSALYLCASSSPDRPSGAFFGQGTRLTVV.

The gene calls are TRBV10-3 and TRBJ1-5, with 8 bases fitting TRBD1. CDR3 length equals 14 residues. Per germline, CDR1 ENHRY and CDR2 SYGVKD. Trimming at V came to 10 bases and at J to 1 base, leaving 6 bases not matched to a gene. The CDR3 DNA is TGTGCCACAGGAGACAGGGGAAGCAATCAGCCCCAGCATTTT. Translating it yields CATGDRGSNQPQHF.

The chain recombines TRBV18 with TRBJ2-3; D call uncertain. The CDR3 totals 13 residues. The V end lost 3 bases, the J end lost 6 bases, and 10 bases lay between the germline ends. Germline V lookup: CDR1 KGHSH, CDR2 LQKENI. In DNA, the CDR3 is TGTGCCAGCTCACCCCCGTTGGAGGATACGCAGTATTTT. It translates to CASSPPLEDTQYF.

For the CDR3, the DNA is TGTGCCAGCAGCCAAGGGAGGGGCTCGTTGGGTCAGCCCCAGCATTTT. It encodes CASSQGRGSLGQPQHF. The V gene is TRBV3-1 (or the pseudogene TRBV3-2), the J gene TRBJ1-5; TRBD1 might be the D (5 bases). V was cut by 1 base and J by 6 bases, with 16 bases left in between. The CDR3 totals 16 residues. Germline CDR1 and CDR2: LGHDT and YNNKEL (reference sequence).